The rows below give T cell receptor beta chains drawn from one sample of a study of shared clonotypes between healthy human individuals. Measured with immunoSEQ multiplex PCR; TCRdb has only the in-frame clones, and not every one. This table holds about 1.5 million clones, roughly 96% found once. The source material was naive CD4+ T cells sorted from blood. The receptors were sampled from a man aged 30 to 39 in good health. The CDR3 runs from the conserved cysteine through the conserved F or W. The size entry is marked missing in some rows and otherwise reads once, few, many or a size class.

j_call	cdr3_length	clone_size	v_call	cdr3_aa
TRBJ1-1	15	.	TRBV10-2	CASSGQGAVKTEAFF
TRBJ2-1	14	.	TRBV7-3	CASSLSRDFNEQFF
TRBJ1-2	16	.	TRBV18	CASSLMAGAEKNGYTF
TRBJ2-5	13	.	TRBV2	CASSNTEGETQYF
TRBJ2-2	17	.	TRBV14	CASSLSTGRGNTGELFF
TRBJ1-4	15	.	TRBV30	CAWRSGGATNEKLFF
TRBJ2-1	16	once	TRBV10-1	CASSYRDRGLYNEQFF
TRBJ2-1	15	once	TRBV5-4	CASRGGASSYNEQFF
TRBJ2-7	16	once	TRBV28	CASSSTISGRANEQYF
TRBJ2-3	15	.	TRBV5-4	CASRLTSSGTDTQYF
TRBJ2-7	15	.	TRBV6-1	CASHYGTSGPYEQYF
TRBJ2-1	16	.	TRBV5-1	CASSAASGFSYNEQFF
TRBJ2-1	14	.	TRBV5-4	CASSLRDINNEQFF
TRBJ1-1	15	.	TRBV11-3	CASSLGVTANTEAFF
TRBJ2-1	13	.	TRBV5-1	CASSSDWGNEQFF
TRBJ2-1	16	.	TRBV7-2	CASSLAGGPSYNEQFF
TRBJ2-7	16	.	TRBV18	CASSPGLAGGTYEQYF
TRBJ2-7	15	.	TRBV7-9	CASSLTRQGWGEQYF
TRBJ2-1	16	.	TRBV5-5	CASSLTPGQGHNEQFF
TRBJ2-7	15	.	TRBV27	CASSPNSGTLYEQYF
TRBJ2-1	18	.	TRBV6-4	CASSGGLAGPIPYNEQFF
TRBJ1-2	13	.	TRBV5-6	CASSTTGSYGYTF
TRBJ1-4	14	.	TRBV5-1	CASSLGSTNEKLFF
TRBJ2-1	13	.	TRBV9	CASSEREGNEQFF
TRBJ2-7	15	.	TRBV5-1	CASSLVSGRSYEQYF
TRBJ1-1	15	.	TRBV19	CASSIMGNVDTEAFF
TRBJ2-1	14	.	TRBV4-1	CASSQLSDGGIRFF
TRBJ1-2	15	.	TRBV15	CATSSHGTSGYGYTF
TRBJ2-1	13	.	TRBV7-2	CASSLALYNEQFF
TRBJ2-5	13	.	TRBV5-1	CASSLVVEETQYF
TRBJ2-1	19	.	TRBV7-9	CASSFTASGRALSYNEQFF
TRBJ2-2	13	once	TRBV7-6	CASKASNTGELFF
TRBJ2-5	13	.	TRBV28	CASSQRDKETQYF
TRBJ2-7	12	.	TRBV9	CASSVAGDEQYF
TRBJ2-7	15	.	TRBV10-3	CAISENAGGINEQYF
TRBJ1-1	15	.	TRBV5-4	CASSLLVGKNTEAFF
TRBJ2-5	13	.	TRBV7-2	CASSLKTGKTQYF
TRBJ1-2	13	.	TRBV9	CASSVSGQGGYTF
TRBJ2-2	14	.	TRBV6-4	CASSRDRGYGELFF
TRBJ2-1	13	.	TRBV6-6	CASFSSGNNEQFF
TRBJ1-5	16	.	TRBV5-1	CASSPGTGGRNQPQHF
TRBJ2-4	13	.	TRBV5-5	CASSLGILPVQYF
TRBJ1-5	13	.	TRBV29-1	CSVEEGHNQPQHF
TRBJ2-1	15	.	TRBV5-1	CASSVRTSGRNEQFF
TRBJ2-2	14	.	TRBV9	CASSVGPGTGELFF
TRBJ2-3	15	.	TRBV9	CASTPGLAVSDTQYF
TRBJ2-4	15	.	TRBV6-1	CASSVSSGAKNIQYF
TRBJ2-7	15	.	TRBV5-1	CASSLDRDSFYEQYF
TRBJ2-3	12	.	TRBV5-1	CASTAPTDTQYF
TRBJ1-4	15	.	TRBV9	CASSLGGGQNEKLFF
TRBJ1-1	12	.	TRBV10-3	CAIRSGEGEAFF
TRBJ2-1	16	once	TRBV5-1	CASSLPRLAGEDEQFF
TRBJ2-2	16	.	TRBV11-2	CASSLMLAGGPGELFF
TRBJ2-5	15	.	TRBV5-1	CASSPGRNYQETQYF
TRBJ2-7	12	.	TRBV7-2	CASSMTAYEQYF
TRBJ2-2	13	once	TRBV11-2	CASSLDGTGELFF
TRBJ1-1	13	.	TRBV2	CASTDRANTEAFF
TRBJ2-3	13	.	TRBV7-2	CASSLSPLHTQYF
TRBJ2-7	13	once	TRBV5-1	CASSLEPSSEQYF
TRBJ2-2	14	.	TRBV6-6	CASSYLRDTGELFF